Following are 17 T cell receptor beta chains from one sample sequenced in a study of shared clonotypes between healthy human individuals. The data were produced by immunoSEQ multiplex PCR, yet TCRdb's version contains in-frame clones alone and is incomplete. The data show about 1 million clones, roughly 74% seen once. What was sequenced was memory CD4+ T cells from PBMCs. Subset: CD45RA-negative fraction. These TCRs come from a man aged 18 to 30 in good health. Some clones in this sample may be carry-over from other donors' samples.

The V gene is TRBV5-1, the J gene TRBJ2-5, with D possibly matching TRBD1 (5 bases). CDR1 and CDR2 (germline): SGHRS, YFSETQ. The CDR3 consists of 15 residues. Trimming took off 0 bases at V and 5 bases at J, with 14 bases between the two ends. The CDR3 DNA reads TGCGCCAGCAGCTTGGCCGAAGGGGCGCGGGAGACCCAGTACTTC. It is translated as CASSLAEGARETQYF.

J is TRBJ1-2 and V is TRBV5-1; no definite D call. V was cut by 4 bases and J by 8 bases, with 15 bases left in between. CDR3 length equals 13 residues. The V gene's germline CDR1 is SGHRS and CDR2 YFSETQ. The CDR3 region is CASSQDGREGYTF. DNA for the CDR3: TGCGCCAGCAGCCAGGACGGACGTGAGGGCTACACCTTC.

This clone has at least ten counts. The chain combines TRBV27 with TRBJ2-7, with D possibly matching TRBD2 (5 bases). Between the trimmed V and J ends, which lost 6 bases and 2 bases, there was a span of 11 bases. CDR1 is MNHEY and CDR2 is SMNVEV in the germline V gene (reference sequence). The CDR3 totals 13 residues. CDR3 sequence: CASSNGLPYEQYF. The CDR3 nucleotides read TGTGCCAGCAGCAACGGACTGCCCTACGAGCAGTACTTC.

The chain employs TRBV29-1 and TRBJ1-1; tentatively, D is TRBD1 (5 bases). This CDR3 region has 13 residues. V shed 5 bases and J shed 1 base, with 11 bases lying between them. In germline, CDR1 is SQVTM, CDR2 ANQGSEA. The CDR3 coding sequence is TGCAGCGTTTATGGGACGGAGAACACTGAAGCTTTCTTT. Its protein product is CSVYGTENTEAFF.

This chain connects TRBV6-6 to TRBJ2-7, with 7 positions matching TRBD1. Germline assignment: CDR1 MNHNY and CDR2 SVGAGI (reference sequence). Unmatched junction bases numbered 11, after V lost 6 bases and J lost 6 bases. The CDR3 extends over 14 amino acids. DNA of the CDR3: TGTGCCAGCAGGCCCGTCCAAACAGGGGTCGAGCAGTACTTC. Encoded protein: CASRPVQTGVEQYF.

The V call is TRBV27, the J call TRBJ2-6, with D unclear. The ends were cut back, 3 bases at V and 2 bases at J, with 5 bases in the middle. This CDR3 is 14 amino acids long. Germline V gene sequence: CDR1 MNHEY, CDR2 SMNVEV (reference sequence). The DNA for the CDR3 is TGTGCCAGCAGTTTTGGGCCTGGGGCCAACGTCCTGACTTTC. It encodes CASSFGPGANVLTF.

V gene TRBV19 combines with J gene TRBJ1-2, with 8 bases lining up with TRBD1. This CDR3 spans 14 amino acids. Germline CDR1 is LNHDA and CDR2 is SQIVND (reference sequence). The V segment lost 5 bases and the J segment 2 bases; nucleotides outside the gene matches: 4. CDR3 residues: CASSPRDRNYGYTF. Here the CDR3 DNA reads TGTGCCAGTAGTCCTCGGGACAGGAACTATGGCTACACCTTC.

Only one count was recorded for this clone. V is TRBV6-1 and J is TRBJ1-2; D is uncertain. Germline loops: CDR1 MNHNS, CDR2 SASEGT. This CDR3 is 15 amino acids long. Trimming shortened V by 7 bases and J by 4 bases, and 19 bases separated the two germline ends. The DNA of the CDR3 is TGTGCCAGCATCCTTCAGGTGTCGATGGGCTATGGCTACACCTTC. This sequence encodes CASILQVSMGYGYTF.

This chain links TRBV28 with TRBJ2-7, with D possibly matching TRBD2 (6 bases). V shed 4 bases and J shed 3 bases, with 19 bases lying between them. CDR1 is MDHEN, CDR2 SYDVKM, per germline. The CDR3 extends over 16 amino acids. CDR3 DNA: TGTGCCAGCAGTTCTCTTGGGACTGGAGGGTACTACGAGCAGTACTTC. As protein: CASSSLGTGGYYEQYF.

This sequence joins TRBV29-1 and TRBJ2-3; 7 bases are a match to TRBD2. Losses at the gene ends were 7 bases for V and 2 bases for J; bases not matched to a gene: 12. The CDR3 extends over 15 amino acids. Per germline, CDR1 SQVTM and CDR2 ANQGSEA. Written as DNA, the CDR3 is TGCAGCGGCACTGGGAAAGCGGGGCTCACAGATACGCAGTATTTT. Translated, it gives CSGTGKAGLTDTQYF.

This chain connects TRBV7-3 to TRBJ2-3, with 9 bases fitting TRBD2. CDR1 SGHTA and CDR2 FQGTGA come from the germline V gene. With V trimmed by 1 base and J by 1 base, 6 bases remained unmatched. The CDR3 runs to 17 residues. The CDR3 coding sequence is TGTGCCAGCAGCTTAAATTACGCGGGAGGGGGCACAGATACGCAGTATTTT. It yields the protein CASSLNYAGGGTDTQYF.

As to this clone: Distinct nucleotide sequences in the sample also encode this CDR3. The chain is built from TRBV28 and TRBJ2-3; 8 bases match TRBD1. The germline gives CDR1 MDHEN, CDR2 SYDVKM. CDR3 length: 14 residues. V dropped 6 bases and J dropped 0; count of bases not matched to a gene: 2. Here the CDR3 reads CASSQGASTDTQYF. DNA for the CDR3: TGTGCCAGCAGCCAGGGGGCGAGCACAGATACGCAGTATTTT.

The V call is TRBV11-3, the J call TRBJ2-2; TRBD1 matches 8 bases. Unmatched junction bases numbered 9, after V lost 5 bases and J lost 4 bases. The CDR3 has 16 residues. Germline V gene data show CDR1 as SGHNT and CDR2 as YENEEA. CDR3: CASSLSGQGGTGELFF. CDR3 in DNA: TGTGCCAGCAGCCTTTCAGGACAGGGTGGCACCGGGGAGCTGTTTTTT.

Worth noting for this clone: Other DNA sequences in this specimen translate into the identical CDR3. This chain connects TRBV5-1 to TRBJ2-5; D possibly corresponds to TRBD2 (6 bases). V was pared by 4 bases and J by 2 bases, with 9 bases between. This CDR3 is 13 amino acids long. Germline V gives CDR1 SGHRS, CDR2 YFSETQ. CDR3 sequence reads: CASSPGLQETQYF. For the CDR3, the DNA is TGCGCCAGCAGCCCGGGACTGCAAGAGACCCAGTACTTC.

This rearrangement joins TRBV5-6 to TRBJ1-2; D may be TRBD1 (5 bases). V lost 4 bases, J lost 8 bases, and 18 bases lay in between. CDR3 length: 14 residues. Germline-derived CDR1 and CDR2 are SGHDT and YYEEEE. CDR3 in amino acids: CASSLGPGFDGYTF. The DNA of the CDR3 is TGTGCCAGCAGCCTGGGTCCAGGGTTTGACGGCTACACCTTC.

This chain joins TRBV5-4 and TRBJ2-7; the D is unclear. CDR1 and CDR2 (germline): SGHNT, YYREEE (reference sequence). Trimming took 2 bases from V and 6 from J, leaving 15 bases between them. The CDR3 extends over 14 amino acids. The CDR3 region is CASSFPLAAGEQYF. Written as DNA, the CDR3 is TGTGCCAGCAGCTTCCCGCTGGCGGCCGGCGAGCAGTACTTC.

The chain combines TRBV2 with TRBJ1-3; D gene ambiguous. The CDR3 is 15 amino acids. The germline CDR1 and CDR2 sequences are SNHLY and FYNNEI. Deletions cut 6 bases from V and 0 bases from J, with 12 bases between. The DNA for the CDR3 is TGTGCCAGCAGGCGAACAGCGTACTCTGGAAACACCATATATTTT. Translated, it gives CASRRTAYSGNTIYF.